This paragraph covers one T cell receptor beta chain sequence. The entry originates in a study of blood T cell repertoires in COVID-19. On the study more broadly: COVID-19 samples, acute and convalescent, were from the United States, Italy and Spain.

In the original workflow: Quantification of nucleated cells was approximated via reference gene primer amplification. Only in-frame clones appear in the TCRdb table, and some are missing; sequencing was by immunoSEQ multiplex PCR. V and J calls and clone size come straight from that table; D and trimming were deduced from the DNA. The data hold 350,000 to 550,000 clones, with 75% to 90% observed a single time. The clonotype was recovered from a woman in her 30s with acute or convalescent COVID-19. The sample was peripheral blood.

The CDR3 loop is CASVSLGREITGELFF. In DNA, the CDR3 is TGTGCCAGCGTCTCGCTGGGGAGAGAAATCACCGGGGAGCTGTTTTTT. This chain connects TRBV7-9 to TRBJ2-2; weak D call: TRBD2 (5 bases). The germline CDR1 and CDR2 sequences are SEHNR and FQNEAQ (reference sequence). Trimming cost V 8 bases and J 4 bases, with 20 bases left between them. The CDR3 has 16 amino acids.